This T cell receptor (beta chain) appears in the sequencing data of a study of glioma-infiltrating T cells after dendritic cell vaccination. Time point indicated: after dendritic cell vaccination, including at tumor progression/relapse. V lost 4 bases, J lost 3 bases, and 13 bases lay in between. Germline CDR1 reads MNHEY; CDR2 reads SVGAGI. The CDR3 sequence is 14 residues long. Assay: immunoSEQ multiplex PCR; the TCRdb copy retains only in-frame clones and omits some. The sample contains 80,000 to 100,000 clones, 75% to 90% of which appear only once. This sequence was found in a human donor with glioblastoma. The V and J genes are TRBV6-5 and TRBJ2-7, with a possible D match to TRBD2 (6 bases). The specimen comprised blood, sampled after dendritic cell vaccination. This chain's CDR3 is CASSFLGTRYEQYF. CDR3 nucleotide sequence: TGTGCCAGCAGTTTCCTGGGGACTCGCTACGAGCAGTACTTC.